The 21 T cell receptor beta chains given below trace back to one sample, sequenced in a study of Graves' ophthalmopathy and Graves' hyperthyroidism. RNA served as the template for amplifying TCR beta CDR3 regions. An initial RT-PCR round employing HTBI primers preceded a second-round multiplex PCR. TCRdb re-called the multiplex PCR reads through MiXCR, storing one row per CDR3 protein. Of about 480,000 distinct CDR3 sequences listed, 13% to 15% are singletons. Sequenced material: blood. The receptor source for this set is a woman in her 30s with Graves' ophthalmopathy.

As to this clonotype: This sequence may be a read error, since a much larger clone differs from it by one base. J is TRBJ2-7 and V is TRBV7-3; 8 bases are shared with TRBD2. Germline V gene data show CDR1 as SGHTA and CDR2 as FQGTGA. The CDR3 contains 13 residues. J lost 5 bases, V lost 5 bases, and 5 bases had no gene match. The CDR3 DNA reads TGTGCCAGCAGCATCGCGGGAGGAAACGAGCAGTACTTC. It codes for CASSIAGGNEQYF.

This clonotype was seen ten or more times. V is TRBV2 and J is TRBJ2-7, with D possibly matching TRBD2 (5 bases). The CDR3 totals 14 residues. Trimming stripped 8 bases from V and 0 bases from J, with 14 bases between. Germline CDR1 reads SNHLY; CDR2 reads FYNNEI. The CDR3 sequence is CASDGLESSYEQYF. CDR3 nucleotides: TGTGCCAGCGACGGACTGGAGAGCTCCTACGAGCAGTACTTC.

This clonotype was picked up many times. The chain has TRBV20-1 and TRBJ1-6; possible D gene TRBD1, 5 bases. V was pared by 6 bases and J by 7 bases, with 19 bases between. The CDR3 is 15 residues long. The germline V gene has CDR1 DFQATT and CDR2 SNEGSKA (reference sequence). DNA for the CDR3: TGCAGTGCCGAATGGGGCAGGCGGTCAAATTCACCCCTCCACTTT. It codes for CSAEWGRRSNSPLHF.

This clonotype was found many times. The chain uses TRBV2 and TRBJ2-7; tentative D call: TRBD2 (5 bases). The germline CDR1 and CDR2 sequences are SNHLY and FYNNEI. V was clipped by 8 bases and J by 6 bases, with 14 bases between them. CDR3 length equals 12 residues. CDR3 amino acids: CASRGRGAEQYF. CDR3 DNA: TGTGCCAGCCGAGGTCGGGGTGCCGAGCAGTACTTC.

J is TRBJ2-7 and V is TRBV6-2 or TRBV6-3, with 11 bases fitting TRBD2. Germline values: CDR1 MNHEY, CDR2 SVGEGT. V trimming: 9 bases; J trimming: 6 bases; junction bases outside the gene matches: 10. CDR3 size: 14 residues. For the CDR3, the DNA is TGTGCCAGTAGTGCGACTAGCGGGATCAGCGAGCAGTACTTC. Its translation: CASSATSGISEQYF.

Ten or more counts support this clonotype. The chain recombines TRBV29-1 with TRBJ1-1; tentatively, D is TRBD1 (5 bases). V lost 4 bases and J lost 11, with 17 bases in between. The CDR3 runs 12 residues. Germline CDR1 reads SQVTM; CDR2 reads ANQGSEA. The CDR3 nucleotides are TGCAGCGTTGTGGGGGAGAATCTGGGCGCTTTCTTT. It codes for CSVVGENLGAFF.

J is TRBJ1-2 and V is TRBV2; D might be TRBD1 (5 bases). Trimming shortened V by 10 bases and J by 5 bases, and 20 bases separated the two germline ends. The CDR3 covers 14 residues. Germline V gene lookup returns CDR1 SNHLY and CDR2 FYNNEI. The CDR3 DNA reads TGTGCCACCTGGTCGGGACTTTGGAATTATGGCTACACCTTC. Protein: CATWSGLWNYGYTF.

This clonotype was counted at least ten times. The rearrangement uses TRBV2 and TRBJ2-3; D ambiguous. The CDR3 covers 11 residues. The V gene's germline CDR1 is SNHLY and CDR2 FYNNEI. V lost 8 bases, J lost 6 bases, and 9 bases lay in between. CDR3 sequence: CASGDWDTQYF. DNA of the CDR3: TGTGCCAGCGGAGACTGGGATACGCAGTATTTT.

This clonotype has a handful of counts. The chain uses TRBV14 and TRBJ1-2, with D possibly TRBD1 on 5 matching bases. The germline V and J ends were trimmed by 0 bases and 8 bases, with 13 bases remaining between them. The V gene's germline CDR1 is SGHDN and CDR2 FVKESK. CDR3 length: 14 residues. The CDR3 sequence is CASSQDPQYRGYTF. As DNA, the CDR3 is TGTGCCAGCAGCCAAGATCCCCAATACAGGGGCTACACCTTC.

This clonotype was picked up many times. The chain recombines TRBV20-1 with TRBJ1-1, with unresolved D. The CDR3 extends over 13 amino acids. The germline V and J ends were trimmed by 3 bases and 2 bases, with 10 bases remaining between them. Germline CDR1 is DFQATT and CDR2 is SNEGSKA (reference sequence). In DNA form, the CDR3 reads TGCAGTGCTAGGACGGAGGGTAACACTGAAGCTTTCTTT. Translated: CSARTEGNTEAFF.

The table lists this clonotype with many counts. A junction boundary mismatches the germline segment, possibly from a read error. The chain recombines TRBV7-7 with TRBJ1-1; no definite D call. Germline CDR1 is SSHAT and CDR2 is FNYEAQ (reference sequence). The CDR3 consists of 13 residues. The CDR3 bases are TGTGCTAGCAGCCAGGATGTGAACACTGAAGCTTTCTTT. Encoded protein: CASSQDVNTEAFF.

This clonotype has at least ten counts. The CDR3 sequence is CASSYGAGGGEQYF. In nucleotides, the CDR3 is TGTGCCAGCAGTTATGGAGCGGGGGGAGGCGAGCAGTACTTC. The chain carries TRBV28 and TRBJ2-7; 9 nucleotides line up with TRBD2. Germline lookup yields CDR1 MDHEN and CDR2 SYDVKM. The CDR3 runs to 14 residues. J was trimmed by 6 bases and V by 4 bases; bases with no gene match: 7. Full variable domain (remainder filled in from reference TRBV28 and TRBJ2-7): DVKVTQSSRYLVKRTGEKVFLECVQDMDHENMFWYRQDPGLGLRLIYFSYDVKMKEKGDIPEGYSVSREKKERFSLILESASTNQTSMYLCASSYGAGGGEQYFGPGTRLTVT.

This clonotype was counted many times. V and J are TRBV6-1 and TRBJ2-4; D is unresolved. V shed 5 bases and J shed 5 bases, with 7 bases lying between them. This CDR3 is built from 12 residues. In germline, CDR1 is MNHNS, CDR2 SASEGT. This CDR3 is CASSSYENIQYF. CDR3 in DNA: TGTGCCAGCAGTAGTTACGAAAACATTCAGTACTTC.

A few counts support this clonotype. One end of the junction fails to match germline, which may point to a read error. The genes are TRBV27 and TRBJ1-1, with a weak D call TRBD1 (5 bases). The CDR3 covers 16 residues. Germline loops: CDR1 MNHEY, CDR2 SMNVEV (reference sequence). The CDR3 sequence is CVSSLAGQYGPYSAFF. CDR3 nucleotides: TGTGTCAGCAGTTTGGCGGGGCAGTACGGGCCTTATTCGGCTTTCTTT.

This chain uses TRBV4-1 with TRBJ1-6; unclear D gene. Germline CDR1 reads MGHRA; CDR2 reads YSYEKL. Trimming pared 4 bases from V and 4 bases from J, leaving 11 bases between. The length of the CDR3 is 15 residues. The CDR3 nucleotides read TGCGCCAGCAGCCTCGGATTCCTATATAATTCACCCCTCCACTTT. Translated: CASSLGFLYNSPLHF.

This clonotype has at least ten counts. The chain is built from TRBV6-1 and TRBJ1-1, with D unresolved. CDR3 length equals 14 residues. CDR1 is MNHNS, CDR2 SASEGT, per germline. V was shortened by 3 bases and J by 1 base, with 9 bases between the two germline ends. The CDR3 DNA is TGTGCCAGCAGTGATCTTCTCCCGAACACTGAAGCTTTCTTT. It yields the protein CASSDLLPNTEAFF.

Ten or more counts support this clonotype. V and J are TRBV19 and TRBJ1-6, with 7 bases lining up with TRBD1. The germline V gene has CDR1 LNHDA and CDR2 SQIVND (reference sequence). This CDR3 has 14 residues. The junction had 4 bases not matched to a gene; V was cut back by 5 bases and J by 6 bases. The DNA for the CDR3 is TGTGCCAGTAGTGCGGGACAGATTAATTCACCCCTCCACTTT. Amino acid sequence: CASSAGQINSPLHF.

The chain has TRBV6-5 and TRBJ2-2; 8 positions match TRBD1. Germline V lookup: CDR1 MNHEY, CDR2 SVGAGI. With 2 bases clipped from V and 7 bases from J, the junction kept 3 bases outside the gene matches. The CDR3 is 14 residues long. CDR3 in amino acids: CASSYQGASGELFF. Written as DNA, the CDR3 is TGTGCCAGCAGTTACCAGGGGGCTAGCGGGGAGCTGTTTTTT.

The chain carries TRBV24-1 and TRBJ2-3; D uncertain. This CDR3 is built from 11 residues. V lost 4 bases to trimming and J lost 4 bases, with 2 bases between them. CDR1 is KGHDR, CDR2 SFDVKD, per germline. This CDR3 reads CATSEADTQYF. The CDR3 DNA is TGTGCCACCAGTGAAGCAGATACGCAGTATTTT.

The table lists this clonotype with many counts. This chain links TRBV30 with TRBJ2-2, with D perhaps being TRBD1 or TRBD2 (5 bases each). Trimming took off 5 bases at V and 5 bases at J, with 15 bases between the two ends. Per germline, CDR1 GTSNPN and CDR2 SVGIG (reference sequence). The length of the CDR3 is 14 residues. In DNA form, the CDR3 reads TGTGCCTGGGGGACCGGGGCACATACCGGGGAGCTGTTTTTT. This sequence encodes CAWGTGAHTGELFF. The full variable domain, rest sourced from reference TRBV30 and TRBJ2-2, is SQTIHQWPATLVQPVGSPLSLECTVEGTSNPNLYWYRQAAGRGLQLLFYSVGIGQISSEVPQNLSASRPQDRQFILSSKKLLLSDSGFYLCAWGTGAHTGELFFGEGSRLTVL.

This clonotype was recorded at least ten times. The rearrangement uses TRBV5-8 and TRBJ2-7, with 13 bases matching TRBD2. Unmatched junction bases numbered 6, after V lost 4 bases and J lost 2 bases. Germline V gene lookup returns CDR1 SGHTS and CDR2 YDEGEE. The CDR3 sequence is 16 residues long. This CDR3 is CASSARTSGRTYEQYF. For the CDR3, the DNA is TGTGCCAGCAGCGCCAGGACTAGCGGGAGAACCTACGAGCAGTACTTC.